A few counts support the clone carrying this TCR beta chain. This record comes from a study of human T cells and chemical hapten exposure. For the study at large: Patch tests put 0.01% DPC on the upper back, read at 6 days.

Time point here: patch test 2, 6 weeks after DPC sensitization. Treatment in this sample: therapeutic diphenylcyclopropenone sensitization with weekly scalp DPC. Germline CDR1 reads SQVTM; CDR2 reads ANQGSEA. The CDR3 consists of 12 residues. V gave up 4 bases and J gave up 3 bases, with 7 bases separating them. TCRdb fed the RACE reads into MiXCR, producing one record per CDR3 protein. The sample lists under 85,000 distinct CDR3 sequences, under 13% occurring once. The TCR sequence derives from a woman between 45 and 60 years old with alopecia areata. Some clones in this sample may be carry-over from other donors' samples. Source: whole blood, taken in connection with sensitization to the hapten diphenylcyclopropenone (DPC). The V call is TRBV29-1, the J call TRBJ2-1; D remains unclear. The CDR3 DNA reads TGCAGCGTTGTACCAGACTACAATGAGCAGTTCTTC. Protein product: CSVVPDYNEQFF.